This T cell receptor (beta chain) was recorded in a study of blood T cell repertoires in COVID-19. Study as a whole: Whether acute or convalescent, the COVID-19 samples came from the United States, Italy and Spain.

There are 15 residues in the CDR3. In germline, CDR1 is SGHNT, CDR2 YYREEE (reference sequence). V dropped 0 bases and J dropped 4 bases, with 13 bases sitting between them. Individuals aged about 18 to 100 years were recruited from roughly 22 US areas. In assigning cohorts, the study relied on participant-reported clinical history. This table comes from immunoSEQ multiplex PCR, and its TCRdb copy is limited to in-frame clones, with some not included. Here the sample spans 330,000 or so clones, over 75% being singletons. The source is a man aged 40-55 years in a cohort exposed to, infected with or recovered from COVID-19 (not recorded which). Sequenced: PBMCs or T cells enriched from blood (not recorded which). The chain joins TRBV5-4 to TRBJ2-5; D uncertain. CDR3: CASSLAAGPAETQYF. For the CDR3, the DNA is TGTGCCAGCAGCTTGGCGGCAGGCCCTGCAGAGACCCAGTACTTC.